The rows below give T cell receptor beta chains drawn from one sample of a study of siplizumab effects on memory and regulatory T cells. Sequencing used immunoSEQ multiplex PCR; TCRdb keeps in-frame clones, though not all of them. The sample records approximately 82,000 clones, about 87% being singletons. The sequencing input was Tregs sorted from blood. Receptors originate from a human donor in good health. Both conserved end residues are part of each CDR3. The D gene is left open where the match is weak. A clone size is listed for some rows: how often the clone was seen (once, few, many), or a class if it is expanded.

V,size,J,D,CDR3,DNA
TRBV6-1,.,TRBJ1-2,.,CASRPQGNYYGYTF,TGTGCCAGCAGACCCCAGGGCAACTACTATGGCTACACCTTC
TRBV10-3,.,TRBJ1-5,.,CAISEKGHKYSNQPQHF,TGTGCCATCAGTGAGAAGGGACATAAGTATAGCAATCAGCCCCAGCATTTT
TRBV7-2,.,TRBJ2-1,TRBD2,CASSPGLEGVNEQFF,TGTGCCAGCAGCCCGGGACTAGAAGGGGTCAATGAGCAGTTCTTC
TRBV5-4,.,TRBJ1-1,.,CASSVGTPRVGSRNTEAFF,TGTGCCAGCAGCGTTGGGACGCCACGGGTTGGAAGCCGGAACACTGAAGCTTTCTTT
TRBV6-6,.,TRBJ2-2,TRBD2,CASSLAGGNTGELFF,TGTGCCAGCAGTCTAGCGGGGGGGAACACCGGGGAGCTGTTTTTT
TRBV4-1,few,TRBJ1-2,.,CASSPQPSIFANYGYTF,TGCGCCAGCAGCCCGCAGCCGAGCATATTTGCTAACTATGGCTACACCTTC
TRBV4-3,few,TRBJ1-2,.,CASSQSAGRNGYTF,TGCGCCAGCAGCCAGAGCGCGGGGAGGAACGGCTACACCTTC
TRBV10-3,.,TRBJ2-3,.,CAISIQGLIDTQYF,TGTGCCATCAGCATCCAGGGTCTTATAGATACGCAGTATTTT
TRBV5-6,.,TRBJ1-2,TRBD1,CASSYGTGRTYGYTF,TGTGCCAGCAGCTATGGGACAGGGAGAACCTATGGCTACACCTTC
TRBV5-1,.,TRBJ1-1,.,CASSLVPTTEAFF,TGCGCCAGCAGCTTGGTCCCGACCACTGAAGCTTTCTTT
TRBV9,.,TRBJ1-1,.,CASSAETRVGTEAFF,TGTGCCAGCAGCGCCGAGACAAGGGTGGGCACTGAAGCTTTCTTT
TRBV6-1,.,TRBJ2-7,.,CASSEFRYEQYF,TGTGCCAGCAGTGAATTTCGCTACGAGCAGTACTTC
TRBV2,.,TRBJ1-2,.,CASIAQPGSPGYTF,TGTGCCAGCATAGCGCAGCCGGGAAGTCCTGGCTACACCTTC
TRBV7-9,.,TRBJ2-3,.,CASSKLDTQYF,TGTGCCAGCAGCAAACTAGATACGCAGTATTTT
TRBV19,.,TRBJ1-5,.,CASRWTVKNQPQHF,TGTGCCAGTAGGTGGACAGTTAAGAATCAGCCCCAGCATTTT
TRBV19,once,TRBJ1-2,TRBD1,CASSMSGGTGAYGYTF,TGTGCCAGTAGTATGTCGGGTGGGACAGGGGCCTATGGCTACACCTTC
TRBV4-3,.,TRBJ2-6,TRBD1,CASSRDRGFAGANVLTF,TGCGCCAGCAGCCGGGACAGGGGATTTGCTGGGGCCAACGTCCTGACTTTC
TRBV28,.,TRBJ1-2,.,CASSRSGAMNGYTF,TGTGCCAGCAGCCGATCGGGGGCGATGAATGGCTACACCTTC
TRBV25-1,.,TRBJ2-5,TRBD1,CASSESQGVTETQYF,TGTGCCAGCAGTGAATCCCAGGGGGTCACGGAGACCCAGTACTTC
TRBV19,.,TRBJ1-5,TRBD1,CASTQIGQGGQPQHF,TGTGCCAGTACCCAAATAGGACAGGGAGGCCAGCCCCAGCATTTT
TRBV5-4,.,TRBJ2-6,.,CASSLVGAGANVLTF,TGTGCCAGCAGCTTGGTAGGGGCCGGGGCCAACGTCCTGACTTTC
TRBV19,.,TRBJ1-2,TRBD1,CASSIAGVGTGRRGYTF,TGTGCCAGTAGTATAGCCGGGGTCGGGACAGGTCGTCGGGGCTACACCTTC
TRBV5-8,.,TRBJ2-7,.,CASSLVFLGTSPYEQYF,TGTGCCAGCAGCTTGGTTTTCCTTGGGACATCTCCCTACGAGCAGTACTTC
TRBV5-1,.,TRBJ1-1,TRBD1,CASSRDRGSTEAFF,TGCGCCAGCAGTCGGGACAGGGGTTCCACTGAAGCTTTCTTT
TRBV5-5,once,TRBJ1-1,.,CASSLYPGQYTEAFF,TGTGCCAGCAGCTTGTATCCCGGCCAGTACACTGAAGCTTTCTTT
TRBV7-9,.,TRBJ2-3,TRBD2,CASSLTLTSGGPSTDTQYF,TGTGCCAGCAGCTTAACTCTCACGAGCGGGGGGCCTAGCACAGATACGCAGTATTTT
TRBV28,.,TRBJ1-4,.,CASSDQKMVSGGEKLFF,TGTGCCAGCAGTGACCAAAAAATGGTCTCCGGGGGAGAAAAACTGTTTTTT
TRBV27,.,TRBJ2-1,TRBD2,CASSLPSGGPFYEQFF,TGTGCCAGCAGTTTACCAAGCGGGGGGCCGTTCTATGAGCAGTTCTTC
TRBV5-1,.,TRBJ2-2,TRBD2,CASSPSGGNTGELFF,TGCGCCAGCAGCCCTAGCGGGGGAAACACCGGGGAGCTGTTTTTT
TRBV11-3,.,TRBJ2-6,.,CASSPSSLVTGANVLTF,TGTGCCAGCAGCCCATCATCTTTAGTGACTGGGGCCAACGTCCTGACTTTC
TRBV5-6,.,TRBJ1-2,.,CASSLAFGYTF,TGTGCCAGCAGCTTGGCGTTTGGCTACACCTTC
TRBV18,.,TRBJ1-2,.,CASSRTDTNYGYTF,TGTGCCAGCTCGCGGACGGACACTAACTATGGCTACACCTTC
TRBV15,.,TRBJ2-4,TRBD1,CATSRGQLAKNIQYF,TGTGCCACCAGCAGGGGACAGTTAGCCAAAAACATTCAGTACTTC
TRBV6-5,.,TRBJ2-2,TRBD2,CASSLAGGNTGELFF,TGTGCCAGCAGTCTAGCGGGGGGGAACACCGGGGAGCTGTTTTTT
TRBV19,.,TRBJ1-6,TRBD1,CASSIRQGDSPLHF,TGTGCCAGTAGTATACGACAGGGGGATTCACCCCTCCACTTT
TRBV11-2,.,TRBJ2-5,TRBD1,CASSSRTGSRETQYF,TGTGCCAGCAGCTCCAGGACAGGTTCGCGAGAGACCCAGTACTTC
TRBV4-2,.,TRBJ1-5,.,CASSQDRGPNQPQHF,TGTGCCAGCAGCCAAGATAGGGGCCCTAATCAGCCCCAGCATTTT
TRBV15,.,TRBJ2-3,.,CATSVWGIRTDTQYF,TGTGCCACCAGCGTATGGGGGATCCGCACAGATACGCAGTATTTT
TRBV14,.,TRBJ1-1,TRBD1,CASSRLDRANTEAFF,TGTGCCAGCAGCCGACTGGACAGGGCGAACACTGAAGCTTTCTTT
TRBV7-9,.,TRBJ2-5,TRBD2,CASSLSGGYQETQYF,TGTGCCAGCAGCTTAAGCGGGGGTTACCAAGAGACCCAGTACTTC
TRBV29-1,.,TRBJ2-5,.,CSVAPAGRQETQYF,TGCAGCGTCGCCCCCGCGGGTAGACAAGAGACCCAGTACTTC
TRBV14,.,TRBJ2-7,.,CASSQGISYEQYF,TGTGCCAGCAGCCAAGGGATCTCCTACGAGCAGTACTTC
TRBV2,.,TRBJ1-2,TRBD1,CASSLQGYGYTF,TGTGCCAGCAGCCTACAGGGGTATGGCTACACCTTC
TRBV29-1,.,TRBJ2-3,.,CSVAAFWPDTQYF,TGCAGCGTTGCGGCCTTTTGGCCAGATACGCAGTATTTT
TRBV5-5,.,TRBJ2-5,.,CASSRYDRRETQYF,TGTGCCAGCAGCAGGTACGACAGGCGGGAGACCCAGTACTTC
TRBV4-1,.,TRBJ2-5,TRBD2,CASSQEKAGVTQRRFGETQYF,TGCGCCAGCAGCCAAGAAAAGGCGGGGGTGACTCAGCGACGATTTGGGGAGACCCAGTACTTC
TRBV11-2,.,TRBJ2-1,.,CASSEGGSYNEQFF,TGTGCCAGCAGCGAAGGGGGGTCCTACAATGAGCAGTTCTTC
TRBV5-4,.,TRBJ2-5,.,CASSLQSWAETQYF,TGTGCCAGCAGCTTGCAATCCTGGGCAGAGACCCAGTACTTC